This TCR beta chain was observed in a study of T-cell memory formation after mild COVID-19. Background on the study: Most TCR clusters belonged to a single donor. Study findings and constraints: Pre-infection memory harbored some responding clones, suggesting cross-reactive memory joined. CD4+ bias marked clones expanding day 15 to 37, unlike balanced contracting clones.

V was trimmed by 4 bases and J by 3 bases, leaving 9 bases between them. This CDR3 is 13 amino acids long. The germline V gene has CDR1 KGHSH and CDR2 LQKENI. To note about this clonotype: The target antigen is unknown.

TCR alpha and TCR beta cDNA libraries with sample barcodes and UMIs came from 5'RACE using constant-segment primers. TCRdb recomputed calls from the 5' RACE reads with MiXCR, one row per CDR3 protein. This table has about 430,000 distinct CDR3 sequences, roughly 17% appearing once. This TCR was recovered from a man aged 18 to 30 who had mild COVID-19 (a few samples of this study predate the infection). Cell type and time point are not known. The chain links TRBV18 to TRBJ1-2; D may be TRBD1 (6 bases). The sequenced sample consisted of PBMCs or a T cell subset sorted from them (not recorded which). This CDR3 is CASSRDTDYGYTF. Written as DNA, the CDR3 is TGTGCCAGCTCACGGGACACCGACTATGGCTACACCTTC.